One TCR beta chain is described in this entry. Each sample had at least 6 million PBMCs isolated. Using a J-beta primer mix together with a sample-barcoded 5' primer, a second PCR was run for about 7 to 12 cycles. Each cDNA molecule received a tag from a template-switch adaptor that had 12 random nucleotides. Using its own MiXCR run on the 5' RACE reads, TCRdb lists one record per CDR3 protein. The sample includes under 1,000,000 distinct CDR3 sequences, about 45% of them seen just once. The data stem from a study of blood T cells in healthy people across ages. Germline V gene data show CDR1 as SQVTM and CDR2 as ANQGSEA. This CDR3 comprises 13 residues. J lost 5 bases, V lost 4 bases, and 6 bases had no gene match.

The rearrangement uses TRBV29-1 and TRBJ2-5, with 8 bases fitting TRBD2. Sequences were obtained from blood. This clonotype was sampled from a man older than 75 in good health. The CDR3 DNA reads as TGCAGCGTTGCGGGAGGGCCAGGGGAGACCCAGTACTTC. Its protein is CSVAGGPGETQYF.